A selection of T cell receptor beta chains follows, all from one sample in a study of cytomegalovirus exposure and HLA in healthy donors. The data were produced by immunoSEQ multiplex PCR, yet TCRdb's version contains in-frame clones alone and is incomplete. The table includes 95,000 to 100,000 clones, about 85% detected once. Sequencing was carried out using PBMCs. The receptors were gathered from a man aged 25-40 years in good health and CMV-seronegative. CDR3s include the opening cysteine and the closing phenylalanine or tryptophan. The D gene is left open where the match is weak. Clone size appears in some rows only: once, few, many, or a class for an expanded clone.

V: TRBV4-3; J: TRBJ1-1; D: TRBD1; size: NA; DNA: TGCGCCAGCAGCCAAGGACAGGGGCACACTGAAGCTTTCTTT; CDR3: CASSQGQGHTEAFF
V: TRBV21-1; J: TRBJ2-1; D: NA; size: once; DNA: TGTGCCAGCAGCAAAGCGGCCCTAGGAAATGAGCAGTTCTTC; CDR3: CASSKAALGNEQFF
V: TRBV6-5; J: TRBJ1-5; D: TRBD1; size: NA; DNA: TGTGCCAGCAGTTATGGACAGGGCCCCAATCAGCCCCAGCATTTT; CDR3: CASSYGQGPNQPQHF
V: TRBV5-4; J: TRBJ2-7; D: NA; size: NA; DNA: TGTGCCAGCAGCTTGGATGGGGCAACCTACGAGCAGTACTTC; CDR3: CASSLDGATYEQYF
V: TRBV9; J: TRBJ2-2; D: NA; size: NA; DNA: TGTGCCAGCAGCGTAGGCCAGGGGGGTACCGGGGAGCTGTTTTTT; CDR3: CASSVGQGGTGELFF
V: TRBV4-2; J: TRBJ2-7; D: TRBD2; size: NA; DNA: TGTGCCAGCAGCGTCAAAGAAGCGGGGGACTACTCCTACGAGCAGTACTTC; CDR3: CASSVKEAGDYSYEQYF
V: TRBV25-1; J: TRBJ1-2; D: NA; size: NA; DNA: TGTGCCAGCAGTGATTCTAAGACAGGTCCCCAGGTTGGCTACACCTTC; CDR3: CASSDSKTGPQVGYTF
V: TRBV5-6; J: TRBJ2-5; D: TRBD1; size: NA; DNA: TGTGCCAGCAGCGTACGGACAGGGAGTGAACAAGAGACCCAGTACTTC; CDR3: CASSVRTGSEQETQYF
V: TRBV2; J: TRBJ2-7; D: TRBD2; size: NA; DNA: TGTGCCAGCAGAGTACTAGCGGGCGCAACCTACGAGCAGTACTTC; CDR3: CASRVLAGATYEQYF
V: TRBV14; J: TRBJ2-2; D: NA; size: NA; DNA: TGTGCCAGCAGCTGGACAGTAAACACCGGGGAGCTGTTTTTT; CDR3: CASSWTVNTGELFF
V: TRBV7-2; J: TRBJ1-2; D: TRBD1; size: NA; DNA: TGTGCCAGCAGCTTAGAGGGGACAGGGATTCTCTATGGCTACACCTTC; CDR3: CASSLEGTGILYGYTF
V: TRBV5-1; J: TRBJ1-1; D: TRBD1; size: NA; DNA: TGCGCCAGCAGCTTGGGGACAGGGCTCGGCACTGAAGCTTTCTTT; CDR3: CASSLGTGLGTEAFF
V: TRBV2; J: TRBJ2-3; D: NA; size: NA; DNA: TGTGCCAGCAACCGCCGGGACTTCATCCCAGATACGCAGTATTTT; CDR3: CASNRRDFIPDTQYF
V: TRBV11-3; J: TRBJ2-7; D: TRBD2; size: NA; DNA: TGTGCCAGCAGCTTAGTTGGGCTTGGAGCGGGGTCCTACGAGCAGTACTTC; CDR3: CASSLVGLGAGSYEQYF
V: TRBV28; J: TRBJ1-4; D: NA; size: NA; DNA: TGTGCCAGCCTCACGACTGCAACTAATGAAAAACTGTTTTTT; CDR3: CASLTTATNEKLFF
V: TRBV6-4; J: TRBJ2-2; D: TRBD1; size: few; DNA: TGTGCCAGCAGTGAGGGACAGGGGGAGCTGTTTTTT; CDR3: CASSEGQGELFF
V: TRBV6-5; J: TRBJ1-6; D: NA; size: NA; DNA: TGTGCCAGCAGGCAGTCCAATAATTCACCCCTCCACTTT; CDR3: CASRQSNNSPLHF
V: TRBV6-5; J: TRBJ1-2; D: NA; size: NA; DNA: TGTGCCAGCTCCGGGAGCTATGGCTACACCTTC; CDR3: CASSGSYGYTF
V: TRBV7-6; J: TRBJ1-5; D: NA; size: NA; DNA: TGTGCCAGCAGCTTAGGTCGGAATCAGCCCCAGCATTTT; CDR3: CASSLGRNQPQHF
V: TRBV27; J: TRBJ2-7; D: TRBD1; size: NA; DNA: TGTGCCAGCAGCTGGGACAGGGAAGGTGAGCAGTACTTC; CDR3: CASSWDREGEQYF
V: TRBV5-1; J: TRBJ1-2; D: NA; size: NA; DNA: TGCGCCAGCAGCTTGGCCGAGGACTTCTATGGCTACACCTTC; CDR3: CASSLAEDFYGYTF
V: TRBV9; J: TRBJ1-2; D: TRBD1; size: once; DNA: TGTGCCAGCAGCGTAGATTGGGGGGGACAGGATAACTATGGCTACACCTTC; CDR3: CASSVDWGGQDNYGYTF
V: TRBV5-4; J: TRBJ2-3; D: TRBD2; size: NA; DNA: TGTGCCAGCAGCTCGGTAGGGTCGCGGGGGGCCGTCACAGATACGCAGTATTTT; CDR3: CASSSVGSRGAVTDTQYF
V: TRBV6-5; J: TRBJ1-6; D: TRBD1; size: NA; DNA: TGTGCCAGTTACAGGGGGTATAATTCACCCCTCCACTTT; CDR3: CASYRGYNSPLHF
V: TRBV7-3; J: TRBJ2-1; D: NA; size: NA; DNA: TGTGCCAGCAGCGCAGGACAGTGGGACAATGAGCAGTTCTTC; CDR3: CASSAGQWDNEQFF
V: TRBV6-5; J: TRBJ2-3; D: NA; size: NA; DNA: TGTGCCAGCAGTTTACAGGGTAGCGATACGCAGTATTTT; CDR3: CASSLQGSDTQYF
V: TRBV11-2; J: TRBJ2-3; D: TRBD2; size: NA; DNA: TGTGCCAGCAGCTTGCGAGCGGGAACTCTCGGCACAGATACGCAGTATTTT; CDR3: CASSLRAGTLGTDTQYF
V: TRBV6-6; J: TRBJ1-2; D: NA; size: NA; DNA: TGTGCCAGCAGTTTTCCTCGTAACCAGGGCTACACCTTC; CDR3: CASSFPRNQGYTF
V: TRBV2; J: TRBJ2-7; D: TRBD1; size: once; DNA: TGTGCCAGCAGTGTGCGACAGGGCTACGAGCAGTACTTC; CDR3: CASSVRQGYEQYF
V: TRBV30; J: TRBJ1-2; D: TRBD1; size: NA; DNA: TGTGCCTGGAGTGTACTGGGGTCTCCGGACAGGGTGGGCTATGGCTACACCTTC; CDR3: CAWSVLGSPDRVGYGYTF
V: TRBV11-3; J: TRBJ1-5; D: NA; size: few; DNA: TGTGCCAGCATTATGTCAGGGGCCGGCAATCAGCCCCAGCATTTT; CDR3: CASIMSGAGNQPQHF
V: TRBV9; J: TRBJ2-5; D: TRBD1; size: NA; DNA: TGTGCCAGCAGCTCTCATGGGGACAGACGATCTCGGGAGACCCAGTACTTC; CDR3: CASSSHGDRRSRETQYF
V: TRBV7-9; J: TRBJ1-3; D: TRBD1; size: NA; DNA: TGTGCCAGCAGCTTACAGGGGGAAGCTGGAAACACCATATATTTT; CDR3: CASSLQGEAGNTIYF
V: TRBV18; J: TRBJ2-2; D: NA; size: NA; DNA: TGTGCCAGCTCGCGCGGCTGGCGGGGTGCGAACACCGGGGAGCTGTTTTTT; CDR3: CASSRGWRGANTGELFF
V: TRBV7-9; J: TRBJ1-6; D: NA; size: NA; DNA: TGTGCCAGCAGCTATTCAGGGCGTAGCAATTCACCCCTCCACTTT; CDR3: CASSYSGRSNSPLHF
V: TRBV30; J: TRBJ1-5; D: TRBD1; size: NA; DNA: TGTGCCTGGAGTGTGGGACAGGGAAGAAATCAGCCCCAGCATTTT; CDR3: CAWSVGQGRNQPQHF
V: TRBV10-3; J: TRBJ2-1; D: TRBD1; size: NA; DNA: TGTGCCCTGACGACAGGGGGCCCGGACAATGAGCAGTTCTTC; CDR3: CALTTGGPDNEQFF
V: TRBV13; J: TRBJ2-7; D: TRBD1; size: NA; DNA: TGTGCCAGCAGCTCCCAAGGACAGGGGGCCTGTAAGCAGTACTTC; CDR3: CASSSQGQGACKQYF
V: TRBV18; J: TRBJ1-4; D: NA; size: NA; DNA: TGTGCCAGCTCACCCCGGGGGACCGGACAAGAAAAACTGTTTTTT; CDR3: CASSPRGTGQEKLFF
V: TRBV18; J: TRBJ1-1; D: TRBD1; size: NA; DNA: TGTGCCAGCTCTCCCCGGGACAGGGGGGGATTGAACACTGAAGCTTTCTTT; CDR3: CASSPRDRGGLNTEAFF
V: TRBV9; J: TRBJ2-2; D: NA; size: NA; DNA: TGTGCCAGCAGCGTATCAGGGGTTGGGACCGGGGAGCTGTTTTTT; CDR3: CASSVSGVGTGELFF
V: TRBV6-6; J: TRBJ1-1; D: TRBD1; size: NA; DNA: TGTGCCAGCAGTTTGAACCCACAGGGGGACACTGAAGCTTTCTTT; CDR3: CASSLNPQGDTEAFF
V: TRBV19; J: TRBJ2-5; D: TRBD1; size: NA; DNA: TGTGCCAGTCGGGACAGACCTGAGGAGACCCAGTACTTC; CDR3: CASRDRPEETQYF
V: TRBV5-4; J: TRBJ1-1; D: NA; size: NA; DNA: TGTGCCAGCAGCACTACAGGGTGGGACACTGAAGCTTTCTTT; CDR3: CASSTTGWDTEAFF
V: TRBV6-5; J: TRBJ2-2; D: NA; size: NA; DNA: TGTGCCAGCAGTTACGAGAGGTTGGTGAACACCGGGGAGCTGTTTTTT; CDR3: CASSYERLVNTGELFF
V: TRBV6-1; J: TRBJ2-5; D: TRBD1; size: few; DNA: TGTGCCAGCAGTCAATCCGGGACAGGGATGACCCAGTACTTC; CDR3: CASSQSGTGMTQYF
V: TRBV7-9; J: TRBJ1-1; D: NA; size: NA; DNA: TGTGCCAGCAGCTTTGAGGGGGTAGGCACTGAAGCTTTCTTT; CDR3: CASSFEGVGTEAFF
V: TRBV27; J: TRBJ2-3; D: TRBD1; size: NA; DNA: TGTGCCAGCAGCCTTACAGGGGCAGGTACGCAGTATTTT; CDR3: CASSLTGAGTQYF
V: TRBV5-4; J: TRBJ1-5; D: NA; size: NA; DNA: TGTGCCAGCAGCTCGTTTGGCACCAATCAGCCCCAGCATTTT; CDR3: CASSSFGTNQPQHF
V: TRBV19; J: TRBJ1-1; D: NA; size: NA; DNA: TGTGCCAGTAGTATTGGGGGGTATACTGAAGCTTTCTTT; CDR3: CASSIGGYTEAFF
V: TRBV2; J: TRBJ2-3; D: TRBD2; size: NA; DNA: TGTGCCAGCAGTAGACTAGCAGGCACAGATACGCAGTATTTT; CDR3: CASSRLAGTDTQYF
V: TRBV7-2; J: TRBJ2-5; D: TRBD2; size: NA; DNA: TGTGCCAGCAGCTTAGGGCTTCTAGGCGGGGGGGCCGCAGAGACCCAGTACTTC; CDR3: CASSLGLLGGGAAETQYF
V: TRBV9; J: TRBJ2-3; D: TRBD2; size: NA; DNA: TGTGCCAGCAGCGTAGAAAGCGGGAGGACAGATACGCAGTATTTT; CDR3: CASSVESGRTDTQYF